These 23 T cell receptor beta chains share one sample of origin, sequenced in a study of T-cell reconstitution after alpha-beta-depleted transplantation in children. Unique molecular identifiers were used to barcode this TCRbeta library. Via MiXCR, TCRdb re-called the PCR reads, giving one row per CDR3 protein. The table lists 900,000 or so distinct CDR3 sequences, approximately 15% of them singletons. Sequenced material: PBMCs, mostly from graft donor cells, taken 360 days after TCRalphabeta/CD19-depleted stem cell transplant. These receptors came from a male patient aged 10 to 17 who had a stem cell transplant for acute lymphoblastic leukemia, so the T cells may come from the graft donor.

This rearrangement joins TRBV10-3 to TRBJ2-1, with 13 bases matching TRBD2. V lost 6 bases to trimming and J lost 5 bases; unmatched junction nucleotides: 4. This CDR3 is built from 15 residues. CDR1 is ENHRY and CDR2 is SYGVKD in the germline V gene. The CDR3 here is CAIRRTSGSHNEQFF. DNA for the CDR3: TGTGCCATCAGGCGGACTAGCGGGAGTCACAATGAGCAGTTCTTC.

This clonotype was seen only a few times. The chain couples TRBV20-1 to TRBJ1-3; D is unresolved. The length of the CDR3 is 12 residues. Germline V lookup: CDR1 DFQATT, CDR2 SNEGSKA (reference sequence). Trimming took off 5 bases at V and 3 bases at J, with 8 bases between the two ends. CDR3 sequence: CSALTVGNTIYF. The CDR3 bases are TGCAGTGCTCTCACCGTTGGAAACACCATATATTTT.

This clonotype was found a few times. The V and J genes are TRBV5-1 and TRBJ2-3, with 11 bases fitting TRBD2. Unmatched junction bases numbered 2, after V lost 6 bases and J lost 2 bases. Per the germline V gene, CDR1 is SGHRS and CDR2 is YFSETQ. The CDR3 runs 14 residues. CDR3 DNA sequence: TGCGCCAGCAAGGGACTAGCGGTCACAGATACGCAGTATTTT. Its translation is CASKGLAVTDTQYF.

This clonotype was detected many times. The J gene is TRBJ1-1, the V gene TRBV19, with D possibly being TRBD1 (5 bases). Germline V gives CDR1 LNHDA, CDR2 SQIVND (reference sequence). The CDR3 covers 15 residues. Trimming pared 4 bases from V and 1 base from J, leaving 13 bases between. CDR3 bases: TGTGCCAGTAGTACCAGGGACCTTGGGAACACTGAAGCTTTCTTT. This encodes CASSTRDLGNTEAFF.

CDR3 coding DNA: TGCGCCAGCAGCCAAGGACAAAATCCGTCCGGGGAGCTGTTTTTT. Translated: CASSQGQNPSGELFF. The V call is TRBV5-1, the J call TRBJ2-2; weak D call: TRBD1 (5 bases). The V gene lost 4 bases and the J gene lost 6 bases, with 16 bases spanning the gap. The length of the CDR3 is 15 residues. Germline assignment: CDR1 SGHRS and CDR2 YFSETQ.

The chain couples TRBV19 to TRBJ2-7; the D call may be TRBD1 or TRBD2 (6 bases each). V was pared by 7 bases and J by 4 bases, with 8 bases between. The germline V gene encodes CDR1 LNHDA and CDR2 SQIVND (reference sequence). The CDR3 runs to 11 residues. This chain's CDR3 is CASTGAYEQYF. In nucleotides, the CDR3 is TGTGCCAGTACGGGGGCTTACGAGCAGTACTTC.

This clonotype was recorded a few times. This chain uses TRBV6-5 with TRBJ1-5; weak D call: TRBD1 (6 bases). Trimming removed 8 bases from V and 6 bases from J, with 14 bases in between. The CDR3 loop spans 13 amino acids. The germline gives CDR1 MNHEY, CDR2 SVGAGI. CDR3 sequence: CASRRGASQPQHF. The CDR3 coding sequence is TGTGCCAGCCGGCGGGGGGCGAGTCAGCCCCAGCATTTT.

This clonotype has only a few counts. The V and J genes are TRBV12-3 or TRBV12-4 and TRBJ2-1, with unresolved D. Trimming took off 6 bases at V and 1 base at J, with 13 bases between the two ends. The CDR3 sequence is 15 residues long. The CDR3 here is CASSPEQRSYNEQFF. For the CDR3, the DNA is TGTGCCAGCAGCCCCGAACAGAGGTCCTACAATGAGCAGTTCTTC.

The table lists this clonotype with a few counts. The chain combines TRBV24-1 with TRBJ2-3, with 8 bases lining up with TRBD2. The CDR3 length is 16 residues. The germline V gene has CDR1 KGHDR and CDR2 SFDVKD. V was clipped by 3 bases and J by 0 bases; unmatched bases: 4. Written as DNA, the CDR3 is TGTGCCACCAGTGATCGGACTAGCTCTAGCACAGATACGCAGTATTTT. It encodes CATSDRTSSSTDTQYF.

The rearrangement joins TRBV25-1 to TRBJ2-7; TRBD1 agrees at 7 bases. J lost 3 bases, V lost 3 bases, and 8 bases had no gene match. Germline loops: CDR1 MGHDK, CDR2 SYGVNS. The length of the CDR3 is 15 residues. This CDR3 reads CASSELGTVFYEQYF. CDR3 DNA: TGTGCCAGCAGTGAGCTCGGGACAGTATTCTACGAGCAGTACTTC.

Ten or more counts support this clonotype. The V call is TRBV12-3 or TRBV12-4, the J call TRBJ2-7; TRBD1 aligns across 11 bases. V lost 5 bases and J lost 3; bases outside the gene matches: 6. This CDR3 is built from 15 residues. CDR3 DNA: TGTGCCAGCAGTATCCCGGGACAGGGGGTCTACGAGCAGTACTTC. This translates into CASSIPGQGVYEQYF.

The DNA for the CDR3 is TGCGCCAGCAGTCAATCGGGAGAGACCCAGTACTTC. Translating gives CASSQSGETQYF. The chain couples TRBV23-1 to TRBJ2-5; no definite D call. TRBV23-1 is an ORF; its function is uncertain. V dropped 0 bases and J dropped 4 bases, with 3 bases sitting between them. This CDR3 contains 12 residues.

This sequence joins TRBV9 and TRBJ2-3; 8 bases fit TRBD2. Per the germline V gene, CDR1 is SGDLS and CDR2 is YYNGEE. This CDR3 is 16 amino acids long. With V trimmed by 0 bases and J by 5 bases, 8 bases remained unmatched. The CDR3 here is CASSVDPSGGRDTQYF. The CDR3 DNA follows: TGTGCCAGCAGCGTAGATCCAAGCGGGGGTAGAGATACGCAGTATTTT. The full variable domain, completed using reference TRBV9 and TRBJ2-3, is DSGVTQTPKHLITATGQRVTLRCSPRSGDLSVYWYQQSLDQGLQFLIQYYNGEERAKGNILERFSAQQFPDLHSELNLSSLELGDSALYFCASSVDPSGGRDTQYFGPGTRLTVL.

This clonotype turned up a few times. V gene TRBV7-2 combines with J gene TRBJ1-1; D uncertain. Germline CDR1 SGHTA, CDR2 FQGNSA. V shed 1 base and J shed 7 bases, with 16 bases lying between them. CDR3 length: 15 residues. CDR3 residues: CASSLGFSGMLEAFF. The CDR3 region has the DNA TGTGCCAGCAGCTTAGGATTCTCGGGGATGCTTGAAGCTTTCTTT. Combining the CDR3 with reference TRBV7-2 and TRBJ1-1 gives the whole variable domain GAGVSQSPSNKVTEKGKDVELRCDPISGHTALYWYRQSLGQGLEFLIYFQGNSAPDKSGLPSDRFSAERTGGSVSTLTIQRTQQEDSAVYLCASSLGFSGMLEAFFGQGTRLTVV.

This clonotype was recorded once. The rearrangement links TRBV5-5 to TRBJ1-4, with 10 bases that match TRBD1. The germline CDR1 and CDR2 sequences are SGHKS and YYEKEE (reference sequence). V gave up 0 bases and J gave up 6 bases; unmatched junction bases: 8. The CDR3 has 17 amino acids. CDR3 protein: CASSLERWTGGYEKLFF. The CDR3 nucleotides are TGTGCCAGCAGCTTGGAGCGCTGGACAGGGGGTTATGAAAAACTGTTTTTT.

This clonotype was seen at least ten times. This chain connects TRBV20-1 to TRBJ1-6, with 7 positions matching TRBD1. There are 16 residues in the CDR3. Germline loops: CDR1 DFQATT, CDR2 SNEGSKA (reference sequence). Trimming cost V 5 bases and J 3 bases; bases outside gene matches: 10. CDR3 in DNA: TGCAGTGCTCCTGAGTGGGGACAGATCTATAATTCACCCCTCCACTTT. Protein sequence: CSAPEWGQIYNSPLHF.

The rearrangement joins TRBV12-3 or TRBV12-4 to TRBJ2-5, with 14 bases aligning to TRBD2. This CDR3 is 19 amino acids long. J was trimmed by 2 bases and V by 5 bases; bases with no gene match: 13. The CDR3: CASSATGGLAGVGQETQYF. The CDR3 DNA reads TGTGCCAGCAGTGCCACCGGGGGACTAGCGGGAGTGGGGCAAGAGACCCAGTACTTC.

There are many counts of this clonotype. The chain is built from TRBV7-9 and TRBJ2-1; TRBD2 aligns across 11 bases. Per the germline V gene, CDR1 is SEHNR and CDR2 is FQNEAQ (reference sequence). The junction had 7 bases not matched to a gene; V was cut back by 1 base and J by 8 bases. The CDR3 sequence is 16 residues long. The CDR3 coding sequence is TGTGCCAGCAGCTTAGGAGTTAGCGGGAGGGCGGATGAGCAGTTCTTC. Translating it yields CASSLGVSGRADEQFF.

There are a few counts of this clonotype. The rearrangement joins TRBV14 to TRBJ2-1; D unresolved. Germline loops: CDR1 SGHDN, CDR2 FVKESK. The CDR3 totals 15 residues. V gave up 0 bases and J gave up 4 bases, with 10 bases separating them. DNA of the CDR3: TGTGCCAGCAGCCAAGACCTCATAGTGTACAATGAGCAGTTCTTC. This codes for CASSQDLIVYNEQFF.

The chain combines TRBV10-3 with TRBJ2-5, with D possibly being TRBD2 (7 bases). V lost 8 bases and J lost 1, with 20 bases in between. Germline V gene sequence: CDR1 ENHRY, CDR2 SYGVKD. The CDR3 is 16 residues long. The CDR3: CAIAGGGGGLQETQYF. The CDR3 coding sequence is TGTGCCATCGCCGGTGGAGGGGGAGGGCTCCAAGAGACCCAGTACTTC.

This clonotype was seen ten or more times. The chain couples TRBV29-1 to TRBJ1-1; D call uncertain. The CDR3 length is 13 residues. Trimming removed 4 bases from V and 1 base from J, with 10 bases in between. Germline loops: CDR1 SQVTM, CDR2 ANQGSEA. The CDR3 region has the DNA TGCAGCGTTGGAGCCTACAGGAACACTGAAGCTTTCTTT. Translation gives CSVGAYRNTEAFF.

This chain connects TRBV20-1 to TRBJ2-7; 9 bases agree with TRBD2. The CDR3 runs 15 residues. From germline, CDR1 is DFQATT and CDR2 SNEGSKA (reference sequence). V gave up 1 base and J gave up 2 bases; unmatched junction bases: 6. In nucleotides, the CDR3 is TGCAGTGCTAGAGGAGCGGGAGGATCCGCCTACGAGCAGTACTTC. It codes for CSARGAGGSAYEQYF.

The sample holds one count of this clonotype. This chain uses TRBV14 with TRBJ2-1, with 7 bases aligning to TRBD2. This CDR3 is built from 16 residues. Germline CDR1 SGHDN, CDR2 FVKESK. J was trimmed by 5 bases and V by 4 bases; bases with no gene match: 11. CDR3 nucleotides: TGTGCCAGCAGCCGGGTCTGGGCGGGAGATGACAATGAGCAGTTCTTC. Amino acids: CASSRVWAGDDNEQFF.